This T cell receptor (beta chain) is from a study of T cells in Graves' hyperthyroidism and ophthalmopathy. Turning to the study itself: Peripheral blood was drawn at first diagnosis, prior to all treatment.

The PBMCs were sourced from fresh peripheral blood (10 ml). Many counts were recorded for this clonotype. Amplification of TCR beta CDR3 regions was performed using RNA transcripts as template. The TCR CDR3 was amplified in a first-round RT-PCR using the HTBI primer set. MiXCR, run by TCRdb on the multiplex PCR reads, gives a single entry per CDR3 protein. The top ten clones hold about 30% of a sample with approximately 520,000 distinct CDR3 sequences, 20% of them seen once. The CDR3 is 14 amino acids. Trimming removed 5 bases at V and 5 bases at J, with 15 bases between. The germline gives CDR1 SGHNT, CDR2 YENEEA.

The sequenced sample consisted of blood. The clonotype originates from a man aged 18 to 29 with Graves' hyperthyroidism. The rearrangement uses TRBV11-3 and TRBJ2-5; a weak D match, TRBD2 (7 bases). The CDR3 DNA reads as TGTGCCAGCAGCCCTGAGGGGGGGCCGGAGACCCAGTACTTC. It specifies CASSPEGGPETQYF.